These 11 T cell receptor beta chains were sequenced from one sample in a study of Tregs in tolerant kidney transplant recipients. Measured with immunoSEQ multiplex PCR; TCRdb has only the in-frame clones, and not every one. The sample includes approximately 69,000 clones, roughly nine tenths of them seen just once. This sample comprised CD4+ T cells from blood, obtained before the transplant. These receptors came from a human donor who received a combined kidney and bone marrow transplant.

The rearrangement uses TRBV5-4 and TRBJ2-7, with 12 bases aligning to TRBD2. The CDR3 has 15 residues. The germline V gene has CDR1 SGHNT and CDR2 YYREEE (reference sequence). V dropped 3 bases and J dropped 2; count of bases not matched to a gene: 3. CDR3 sequence reads: CASSSGLAGPYEQYF. CDR3 coding DNA: TGTGCCAGCAGCTCGGGACTAGCGGGTCCCTACGAGCAGTACTTC.

This clone was seen once. The V call is TRBV10-3, the J call TRBJ1-2, with TRBD1 matching 7 bases. After removal of 6 bases from V and 2 bases from J, the junction contained 3 bases not matched to a gene. The length of the CDR3 is 13 residues. Germline CDR1 and CDR2: ENHRY and SYGVKD. The CDR3 DNA is TGTGCCATCAGAAGGGACAGCAACTATGGCTACACCTTC. It is translated as CAIRRDSNYGYTF.

This clone was seen only once. V usage is TRBV28 and J usage is TRBJ2-7; tentative D call: TRBD2 (6 bases). The CDR3 consists of 16 residues. The V end lost 8 bases, the J end lost 0 bases, and 20 bases lay between the germline ends. Per germline, CDR1 MDHEN and CDR2 SYDVKM. CDR3 loop: CASPPFRGISSYEQYF. The CDR3 DNA reads TGTGCCAGCCCCCCTTTCCGGGGGATCAGCTCCTACGAGCAGTACTTC.

This sequence joins TRBV6-1 and TRBJ2-1, with 14 bases aligning to TRBD2. This CDR3 has 14 amino acids. Per germline, CDR1 MNHNS and CDR2 SASEGT. V gave up 6 bases and J gave up 7 bases; unmatched junction bases: 2. The CDR3 protein is CASRTSGRANEQFF. As DNA, the CDR3 is TGTGCCAGCAGGACTAGCGGGAGGGCTAATGAGCAGTTCTTC.

The chain is built from TRBV27 and TRBJ1-1; D is ambiguous. Germline V gene data show CDR1 as MNHEY and CDR2 as SMNVEV (reference sequence). The CDR3 contains 13 residues. Trimming removed 2 bases from V and 5 bases from J, with 9 bases in between. For the CDR3, the DNA is TGTGCCAGCAGTTTACGAGGGAATACTGAAGCTTTCTTT. Translation: CASSLRGNTEAFF.

V is TRBV30 and J is TRBJ1-1; D gene ambiguous. Germline-derived CDR1 and CDR2 are GTSNPN and SVGIG (reference sequence). The V gene lost 4 bases and the J gene lost 2 bases, with 11 bases spanning the gap. The CDR3 sequence is 13 residues long. The CDR3 DNA follows: TGTGCCTGGAATGGGCAGACAAACACTGAAGCTTTCTTT. Protein sequence: CAWNGQTNTEAFF.

V gene TRBV7-6 combines with J gene TRBJ1-4, with a possible D match to TRBD1 (5 bases). The germline V gene has CDR1 SGHVS and CDR2 FNYEAQ. V dropped 4 bases and J dropped 3 bases, with 15 bases sitting between them. The CDR3 is 16 amino acids. CDR3 nucleotides: TGTGCCAGCAGCTCCCTTTCGGGGGGAGCTAATGAAAAACTGTTTTTT. Protein: CASSSLSGGANEKLFF. Variable domain in full (rest from reference TRBV7-6 and TRBJ1-4): GAGVSQSPRYKVTKRGQDVALRCDPISGHVSLYWYRQALGQGPEFLTYFNYEAQQDKSGLPNDRFSAERPEGSISTLTIQRTEQRDSAMYRCASSSLSGGANEKLFFGSGTQLSVL.

The genes are TRBV27 and TRBJ2-5; no definite D call. Germline V gene sequence: CDR1 MNHEY, CDR2 SMNVEV (reference sequence). Trimming cost V 5 bases and J 3 bases, with 13 bases left between them. The CDR3 is 14 amino acids. The CDR3 DNA reads TGTGCCAGCAGTCCGCCCTGGGCCAAAGAGACCCAGTACTTC. The encoded protein is CASSPPWAKETQYF.

The chain combines TRBV5-1 with TRBJ2-5; D is possibly TRBD2 (5 bases). Germline V gene sequence: CDR1 SGHRS, CDR2 YFSETQ. Trimming shortened V by 3 bases and J by 5 bases, and 14 bases separated the two germline ends. This CDR3 is 14 amino acids long. The CDR3 region is CASSSPEGSETQYF. The CDR3, as DNA: TGCGCCAGCAGCTCCCCCGAGGGCTCGGAGACCCAGTACTTC.

V and J are TRBV28 and TRBJ1-3, with D hard to call. CDR1 MDHEN and CDR2 SYDVKM come from the germline V gene. This CDR3 spans 13 amino acids. Trimming pared 5 bases from V and 3 bases from J, leaving 8 bases between. In DNA form, the CDR3 reads TGTGCCAGCAGTAATCAACTTGGAAACACCATATATTTT. Protein sequence: CASSNQLGNTIYF.

The chain combines TRBV5-1 with TRBJ2-7; TRBD1 is a possible D gene (5 bases). The CDR3 extends over 14 amino acids. The V and J ends lost 0 bases and 3 bases respectively, with 10 bases between them. Looked up from germline, CDR1 is SGHRS and CDR2 is YFSETQ. This CDR3 is CASSLVTEIYEQYF. The DNA of the CDR3 is TGCGCCAGCAGCTTGGTGACAGAAATCTACGAGCAGTACTTC.